This entry describes one T cell receptor (beta chain). The data were taken from a study of blood T cell repertoires in COVID-19. Study-wide background: Acute and convalescent COVID-19 samples came from the United States, Italy and Spain. T cells, B-cell-depleted T cells, or PBMCs provided the cDNA or gDNA that served as material.

Germline V gives CDR1 SGHVS, CDR2 FNYEAQ. V was clipped by 5 bases and J by 0 bases, with 10 bases between them. The CDR3 runs to 15 residues. Source study methods: Counts of nucleated cells, estimated from reference gene primer amplification, were obtained. Sequencing was performed with immunoSEQ multiplex PCR; in TCRdb, only in-frame clones are kept and a portion is missing. That table is the source of V, J and clone size, and D and trimming were worked out from the DNA. The sample lists a few hundred thousand clones, around 86% seen once, with 5.5% to 9% in the top ten. This TCR came from a woman aged 70-85 years with active or convalescent COVID-19. This chain joins TRBV7-6 and TRBJ1-4; D uncertain. Sequencing was done on a sample of peripheral blood. The CDR3 spells CASSLPGTTNEKLFF. In DNA form, the CDR3 reads TGTGCCAGCAGCCTCCCGGGGACAACTAATGAAAAACTGTTTTTT. Based on the CDR3 plus reference TRBV7-6 and TRBJ1-4, the full variable domain is GAGVSQSPRYKVTKRGQDVALRCDPISGHVSLYWYRQALGQGPEFLTYFNYEAQQDKSGLPNDRFSAERPEGSISTLTIQRTEQRDSAMYRCASSLPGTTNEKLFFGSGTQLSVL.